Below, 8 T cell receptor beta chains from the same sample are listed, as sequenced in a study of CD8 T cells in Susac syndrome (dated by TCRdb to about 2019). Library preparation employed the immunoSEQ multiplex PCR assay. RNA was extracted using the RNeasy kit, and roughly 0.5 to 1 microgram was reverse transcribed with random hexamers. The raw public reads went through TCRdb reprocessing: fastp at Q25, MiXCR clone calling, in-frame beta chains kept. Merged by CDR3 protein, the rows form single entries marked with the most common genes and DNA. Recorded for this sample are 150,000 to 200,000 distinct CDR3 sequences; 90% to 95% of them occurred a single time. The top ten hold about 0.1% of the sample. Material: CD4+ T cells from PBMCs. These receptors were collected from a human donor with Susac syndrome.

The chain recombines TRBV4-1 with TRBJ2-1; TRBD1 might be the D (6 bases). The V end was cut by 1 base, the J end by 9 bases, with 16 bases between. The germline V gene has CDR1 MGHRA and CDR2 YSYEKL. CDR3 length: 15 amino acids. DNA of the CDR3: TGCGCCAGCAGCCAAGGAGGGGGAGTGGTGGGTGAGCAGTTCTTC. Translated: CASSQGGGVVGEQFF.

CDR3 DNA sequence: TGTGCCAGCAGGTGGAGTCAGAGCTACGAGCAGTTCTTC. Its translation: CASRWSQSYEQFF. V usage is TRBV11-2 and J usage is TRBJ2-1, with D unclear. Germline values: CDR1 SGHAT, CDR2 FQNNGV. The CDR3 runs to 13 residues. Between the trimmed V and J ends, which lost 6 bases and 10 bases, there was a span of 16 bases.

The chain joins TRBV5-4 to TRBJ2-1; 13 bases are shared with TRBD2. With 3 bases clipped from V and 9 bases from J, the junction kept 6 bases outside the gene matches. CDR3 length equals 15 residues. The germline V gene encodes CDR1 SGHNT and CDR2 YYREEE (reference sequence). CDR3 in amino acids: CASSSGLAGTSEQFF. The CDR3 nucleotides read TGTGCCAGCAGCTCGGGACTAGCGGGAACTAGTGAGCAGTTCTTC. Variable domain in full (rest from reference TRBV5-4 and TRBJ2-1): ETGVTQSPTHLIKTRGQQVTLRCSSQSGHNTVSWYQQALGQGPQFIFQYYREEENGRGNFPPRFSGLQFPNYSSELNVNALELDDSALYLCASSSGLAGTSEQFFGPGTRLTVL.

The genes are TRBV7-8 and TRBJ1-1, with D possibly TRBD1 on 5 matching bases. The V end was cut by 5 bases, the J end by 2 bases, with 12 bases between. Germline CDR1 and CDR2: SGHVS and FQNEAQ. The CDR3 covers 14 residues. CDR3 loop: CASSHMRGNTEAFF. DNA for the CDR3: TGTGCCAGCAGCCACATGAGGGGTAACACTGAAGCTTTCTTT.

The chain employs TRBV5-1 and TRBJ2-3; 15 nucleotides match TRBD2. J gave up 5 bases and V 3 bases, and 1 base lay outside the gene matches. Germline-derived CDR1 and CDR2 are SGHRS and YFSETQ. The CDR3 sequence is 15 residues long. CDR3 coding DNA: TGCGCCAGCAGCTGGGGACTAGCGGGAGGAGATACGCAGTATTTT. Its translation: CASSWGLAGGDTQYF.

CDR3 nucleotide sequence: TGCAGCGCGGGGAGGAGGACTAGCGGGAGAAGGTTGGTGAATGAGCAGTTCTTC. This encodes CSAGRRTSGRRLVNEQFF. The chain recombines TRBV29-1 with TRBJ2-1, with 13 bases aligning to TRBD2. Germline CDR1 SQVTM, CDR2 ANQGSEA. V lost 7 bases and J lost 7; bases outside the gene matches: 19. The CDR3 covers 18 residues.

The V and J genes are TRBV30 and TRBJ1-5, with D hard to call. V was cut by 1 base and J by 3 bases, with 13 bases left in between. This CDR3 is 15 amino acids long. Germline CDR1 reads GTSNPN; CDR2 reads SVGIG (reference sequence). The CDR3 coding sequence is TGTGCCTGGAGTGGAAAAGGACTACACAATCAGCCCCAGCATTTT. Translated, it gives CAWSGKGLHNQPQHF.

This chain connects TRBV29-1 to TRBJ2-7; maybe TRBD1 (5 bases). The CDR3 has 11 residues. Trimming pared 6 bases from V and 1 base from J, leaving 7 bases between. Germline values: CDR1 SQVTM, CDR2 ANQGSEA. This CDR3 is CSVRGSYEQYF. The CDR3 coding sequence is TGCAGCGTAAGGGGATCCTACGAGCAGTACTTC.